These 3 T cell receptor beta chains were sequenced from one sample in a study of blood T cell repertoires in COVID-19. Libraries were prepared by immunoSEQ multiplex PCR; TCRdb keeps only in-frame clonotypes and omits some of them. The table includes roughly 570,000 clones, about 89% detected once. The sequenced sample was peripheral blood. The receptors originated from a woman aged 50 to 65 with COVID-19, enrolled during active disease.

The chain combines TRBV2 with TRBJ2-7, with unresolved D. V was shortened by 6 bases and J by 2 bases, with 5 bases between the two germline ends. From germline, CDR1 is SNHLY and CDR2 FYNNEI. The CDR3 contains 11 residues. This CDR3 is CASRATYEQYF. The CDR3 DNA reads as TGTGCCAGCAGGGCAACCTACGAGCAGTACTTC.

The chain is built from TRBV5-6 and TRBJ1-1; 7 bases match TRBD1. The CDR3 is 16 amino acids. V gave up 2 bases and J gave up 2 bases; unmatched junction bases: 9. CDR1 is SGHDT, CDR2 YYEEEE, per germline. For the CDR3, the DNA is TGTGCCAGCAGCTTCCGTTCTAGGGGGCTAAACACTGAAGCTTTCTTT. It yields the protein CASSFRSRGLNTEAFF. Together with reference TRBV5-6 and TRBJ1-1, the CDR3 gives the full variable domain: DAGVTQSPTHLIKTRGQQVTLRCSPKSGHDTVSWYQQALGQGPQFIFQYYEEEERQRGNFPDRFSGHQFPNYSSELNVNALLLGDSALYLCASSFRSRGLNTEAFFGQGTRLTVV.

As regards this clone: This sample also contains other DNA sequences that code for the same CDR3. The J gene is TRBJ1-2, the V gene TRBV19, with 8 bases lining up with TRBD1. This CDR3 spans 13 amino acids. V lost 7 bases, J lost 3 bases, and 4 bases stayed unmatched. Germline V gene data show CDR1 as LNHDA and CDR2 as SQIVND (reference sequence). The CDR3 here is CASTLTGDYGYTF. CDR3 coding DNA: TGTGCCAGTACCCTGACAGGGGACTATGGCTACACCTTC.